The following is a T cell receptor (beta chain) sequence with its context. Its antigen remains unknown. This record comes from a study of regulatory T cells in long-lasting Graves disease. General study points: Newly diagnosed disease favored TRBV20-1 and TRBJ2-1 over persistent disease. Persistent patients shared more public clonotypes (approximately 2,700) than newly diagnosed patients (about 970).

Per germline, CDR1 LGHDT and CDR2 YNNKEL (reference sequence). Trimming took off 2 bases at V and 3 bases at J, with 2 bases between the two ends. The CDR3 sequence is 12 residues long. Time point of the sample: newly diagnosed GD, antithyroid drugs for less than 3 months. There was RNA extracted from PBMCs, and the TCR library was made from it. Construction of TCR beta libraries relied on iRepertoire HTBI primers and on Arm-PCR targeting CDR3 regions. Using its own MiXCR run on the multiplex PCR reads, TCRdb lists one record per CDR3 protein. The table includes about 200,000 distinct CDR3 sequences, around 19% detected once. These data are also associated with another study on T cells in Graves' hyperthyroidism and ophthalmopathy.

This clonotype originated in a woman aged 25 to 39 with Graves disease. This chain joins TRBV3-1 and TRBJ2-1; D unresolved. The input for sequencing was peripheral blood mononuclear cells (PBMCs), taken at new diagnosis, from a patient treated with antithyroid drugs. For the CDR3, the DNA is TGTGCCAGCAGCCAATTCTACAATGAGCAGTTCTTC. Translated, it gives CASSQFYNEQFF.